This TCR beta chain derives from a study of T cell responses to AZD1222 COVID-19 vaccine. Study-wide points: The span of vaccine-associated CD4 TCRs extended across spike, with dominance at 160-218 and 743-854. Within unmutated variant regions lay the reported targets of nearly half of spike-specific TCRs. Clonal diversity may have been underestimated, and the donors were mostly white British, with more females than males.

J gave up 4 bases and V 1 base, and 5 bases lay outside the gene matches. This CDR3 comprises 16 residues. Germline V gene lookup returns CDR1 LGHNT and CDR2 FRNRAP. Some clones are missing from TCRdb's copy, which holds only in-frame ones; the method was immunoSEQ multiplex PCR. The table shows about 270,000 clones, with approximately 94% occurring only once. In regard to this clone: Its antigen is still unknown.

The chain carries TRBV12-5 and TRBJ2-3; 10 nucleotides match TRBD2. This TCR came from an adult who received the AZD1222 COVID-19 vaccine. Sequences were derived from peripheral blood, sampled 28 days after the second AZD1222 dose. The DNA for the CDR3 is TGTGCTAGTGGTTTGGCACTAGCGGGGAAGGCAGATACGCAGTATTTT. Its translation is CASGLALAGKADTQYF.